This entry describes one TCR beta chain. Its matching antigen is unknown. The sample belongs to a study of T cell repertoires in cytomegalovirus infection. Whole-study context: Shared public TCR beta signatures pointed to both CMV infection and a matching HLA type.

One entry per CDR3 protein results from TCRdb running MiXCR on the reads. The table has 62,000 or so distinct CDR3 sequences, 20% seen once. V was cut by 0 bases and J by 0 bases, with 8 bases left in between. The CDR3 loop spans 16 amino acids. Germline lookup yields CDR1 SGHDN and CDR2 FVKESK. Source: CD8+ T cells from cultured PBMCs, taken from culture after CMV antigen stimulation. V and J are TRBV14 and TRBJ1-4, with D possibly TRBD1 on 5 matching bases. The clonotype comes from a human donor in good health (CMV status not recorded). Some clones in this sample may be carry-over from other donors' samples. The CDR3: CASSQDQGATNEKLFF. The CDR3 DNA reads as TGTGCCAGCAGCCAAGATCAAGGGGCAACTAATGAAAAACTGTTTTTT.